The next 26 T cell receptor beta chains were all read from a single sample in a study of blood T cell repertoires in COVID-19. Only in-frame clones appear in the TCRdb table, and some are missing; sequencing was by immunoSEQ multiplex PCR. Of under 80,000 clones listed, about nine tenths are singletons. Specimen: peripheral blood. Receptors were obtained from a man older than 75 in a cohort sampled during active COVID-19.

The genes are TRBV5-4 and TRBJ2-5, with D possibly matching TRBD1 (6 bases). V was pared by 0 bases and J by 5 bases, with 14 bases between. The germline CDR1 and CDR2 sequences are SGHNT and YYREEE (reference sequence). The CDR3 runs 15 residues. As DNA, the CDR3 is TGTGCCAGCAGCTTGGAGATGGGGGCTGCGGAGACCCAGTACTTC. This encodes CASSLEMGAAETQYF.

V gene TRBV4-1 combines with J gene TRBJ1-6; possibly TRBD1 for D (5 bases). The germline CDR1 and CDR2 sequences are MGHRA and YSYEKL. The V and J ends lost 0 bases and 7 bases respectively, with 10 bases between them. The CDR3 loop spans 15 amino acids. CDR3 in amino acids: CASSQDQGWNSPLHF. In nucleotides, the CDR3 is TGCGCCAGCAGCCAAGATCAGGGTTGGAATTCACCCCTCCACTTT.

The V gene is TRBV2, the J gene TRBJ1-5; the match to TRBD1 covers 7 bases. Germline loops: CDR1 SNHLY, CDR2 FYNNEI. This CDR3 region has 15 residues. Trimming took 6 bases from V and 4 from J; bases not matched to a gene: 9. This CDR3 is CASRPTGTENQPQHF. CDR3 nucleotide sequence: TGTGCCAGCAGACCCACCGGGACAGAGAATCAGCCCCAGCATTTT.

This clone appeared a few times. J is TRBJ1-6 and V is TRBV4-1, with D perhaps TRBD1 (5 bases). V was cut by 6 bases and J by 1 base, with 13 bases left in between. This CDR3 has 16 amino acids. CDR1 and CDR2 (germline): MGHRA, YSYEKL. CDR3 nucleotides: TGCGCCAGCAGTCCCGGGGGGATGTCCTATAATTCACCCCTCCACTTT. Its translation: CASSPGGMSYNSPLHF.

The chain employs TRBV4-1 and TRBJ2-5, with a weak D call TRBD1 (6 bases). The CDR3 length is 15 residues. Trimming removed 2 bases at V and 2 bases at J, with 12 bases between. The germline V gene has CDR1 MGHRA and CDR2 YSYEKL. The DNA of the CDR3 is TGCGCCAGCAGCCAAAGGGTGGGGGCTCAAGAGACCCAGTACTTC. Its translation: CASSQRVGAQETQYF.

The chain recombines TRBV25-1 with TRBJ2-5; 8 bases are a match to TRBD1. The CDR3 has 15 amino acids. V lost 1 base, J lost 5 bases, and 6 bases stayed unmatched. In germline, CDR1 is MGHDK, CDR2 SYGVNS. The CDR3 is CASSESGRGPETQYF. CDR3 nucleotide sequence: TGTGCCAGCAGTGAATCTGGCAGGGGGCCGGAGACCCAGTACTTC.

The DNA of the CDR3 is TGTGCCAGCAGCACTGCTGCCCGGACAGGGGGCTATGGCTACACCTTC. It yields the protein CASSTAARTGGYGYTF. The V gene is TRBV5-5, the J gene TRBJ1-2; TRBD1 agrees at 10 bases. The J segment lost 4 bases and the V segment lost 4 bases, leaving 10 bases of the junction unmatched. Per germline, CDR1 SGHKS and CDR2 YYEKEE (reference sequence). This CDR3 has 16 residues.

The chain recombines TRBV7-9 with TRBJ2-3; D possibly corresponds to TRBD1 (6 bases). V gave up 1 base and J gave up 7 bases, with 9 bases separating them. CDR1 is SEHNR, CDR2 FQNEAQ, per germline (reference sequence). The length of the CDR3 is 13 residues. The CDR3 DNA follows: TGTGCCAGCAGCTTAGAAACAGGGAATACGCAGTATTTT. Its translation: CASSLETGNTQYF.

The V and J genes are TRBV11-2 and TRBJ1-2; 8 bases are shared with TRBD1. Trimming cost V 5 bases and J 0 bases; bases outside gene matches: 5. The CDR3 consists of 15 residues. In germline, CDR1 is SGHAT, CDR2 FQNNGV. The CDR3, as DNA: TGTGCCAGCAGCCTTACAGGGGGTACTAACTATGGCTACACCTTC. Protein: CASSLTGGTNYGYTF. Drawing the rest from reference TRBV11-2 and TRBJ1-2, the complete variable domain is EAGVAQSPRYKIIEKRQSVAFWCNPISGHATLYWYQQILGQGPKLLIQFQNNGVVDDSQLPKDRFSAERLKGVDSTLKIQPAKLEDSAVYLCASSLTGGTNYGYTFGSGTRLTVV.

V gene TRBV5-1 combines with J gene TRBJ2-1; 9 nucleotides match TRBD1. The CDR3 sequence is 15 residues long. Germline-derived CDR1 and CDR2 are SGHRS and YFSETQ. J lost 4 bases, V lost 4 bases, and 6 bases had no gene match. The CDR3 reads CASSPEGTGYNEQFF. The CDR3 bases are TGCGCCAGCAGCCCGGAAGGGACAGGGTACAATGAGCAGTTCTTC.

The chain joins TRBV19 to TRBJ2-3; the match to TRBD1 covers 8 bases. Trimming cost V 5 bases and J 3 bases; bases outside gene matches: 7. The CDR3 loop spans 15 amino acids. From germline, CDR1 is LNHDA and CDR2 SQIVND (reference sequence). DNA of the CDR3: TGTGCCAGTAGTCCCCCGGGACAGGCTACAGATACGCAGTATTTT. Amino acid sequence: CASSPPGQATDTQYF.

The chain links TRBV11-3 to TRBJ2-3, with 16 bases lining up with TRBD2. Germline V gives CDR1 SGHNT, CDR2 YENEEA. V was clipped by 6 bases and J by 1 base; unmatched bases: 4. The CDR3 has 17 residues. CDR3 loop: CASSRGTSGGGTDTQYF. Written as DNA, the CDR3 is TGTGCCAGCAGTCGCGGGACTAGCGGGGGGGGCACAGATACGCAGTATTTT.

This clone was counted once. This sequence joins TRBV19 and TRBJ2-1; a weak D match, TRBD2 (6 bases). In germline, CDR1 is LNHDA, CDR2 SQIVND (reference sequence). Trimming removed 5 bases at V and 6 bases at J, with 14 bases between. The CDR3 contains 14 residues. CDR3 DNA sequence: TGTGCCAGTAGTGTGGTGGAGGGGCGCAATGAGCAGTTCTTC. Translating gives CASSVVEGRNEQFF.

This chain links TRBV18 with TRBJ2-5; D gene unclear. Per germline, CDR1 KGHSH and CDR2 LQKENI. V was trimmed by 2 bases and J by 2 bases, leaving 12 bases between them. The CDR3 is 15 residues long. CDR3 DNA: TGTGCCAGCTCACCATTCCAGAGGATTCAAGAGACCCAGTACTTC. Translation: CASSPFQRIQETQYF.

CDR3 nucleotide sequence: TGTGCCAGCAGTTACCCACAGGGTTATTCACCCCTCCACTTT. As protein: CASSYPQGYSPLHF. This chain links TRBV6-2 or TRBV6-3 with TRBJ1-6, with D perhaps TRBD1 (6 bases). V lost 2 bases, J lost 8 bases, and 10 bases lay in between. The CDR3 totals 14 residues. Per the germline V gene, CDR1 is MNHEY and CDR2 is SVGEGT.

The rearrangement joins TRBV19 to TRBJ2-1; D is perhaps TRBD2 (5 bases). The CDR3 extends over 15 amino acids. Between the trimmed V and J ends, which lost 2 bases and 0 bases, there was a span of 8 bases. Germline V lookup: CDR1 LNHDA, CDR2 SQIVND (reference sequence). The CDR3 spells CASSIQEASYNEQFF. CDR3 coding DNA: TGTGCCAGTAGTATACAGGAGGCCTCCTACAATGAGCAGTTCTTC.

V and J are TRBV7-6 and TRBJ2-7, with TRBD1 matching 11 bases. Germline CDR1 reads SGHVS; CDR2 reads FNYEAQ. The CDR3 sequence is 15 residues long. V lost 5 bases, J lost 2 bases, and 5 bases stayed unmatched. The CDR3 DNA sequence: TGTGCCAGCAGCACCGGGACAGGGGGAGCCTACGAGCAGTACTTC. Protein product: CASSTGTGGAYEQYF.

The rearrangement uses TRBV5-4 and TRBJ2-5; 10 bases align to TRBD2. CDR3 length equals 16 residues. Germline CDR1 SGHNT, CDR2 YYREEE (reference sequence). The J segment lost 7 bases and the V segment lost 2 bases, leaving 11 bases of the junction unmatched. The CDR3 region is CASSLPGTSDVRTQYF. The CDR3 DNA reads as TGTGCCAGCAGCTTACCCGGGACTAGCGACGTCCGGACCCAGTACTTC. Together with reference TRBV5-4 and TRBJ2-5, the CDR3 gives the full variable domain: ETGVTQSPTHLIKTRGQQVTLRCSSQSGHNTVSWYQQALGQGPQFIFQYYREEENGRGNFPPRFSGLQFPNYSSELNVNALELDDSALYLCASSLPGTSDVRTQYFGPGTRLLVL.

The chain combines TRBV9 with TRBJ2-3; 11 bases line up with TRBD2. Germline V gene lookup returns CDR1 SGDLS and CDR2 YYNGEE. V gave up 2 bases and J gave up 4 bases; unmatched junction bases: 6. This CDR3 region has 16 residues. The CDR3 DNA follows: TGTGCCAGCAGCGTCTATAGCGGGGGGGCATCAGATACGCAGTATTTT. Amino acids: CASSVYSGGASDTQYF.

This clone occurred once. For the CDR3, the DNA is TGTGCCAGCAGTTTATCTCCCGGGGGGCAGGGTAGGGTTCGTTCACCCCTCCACTTT. It codes for CASSLSPGGQGRVRSPLHF. The gene calls are TRBV27 and TRBJ1-6, with D tentatively TRBD1 (6 bases). V lost 0 bases and J lost 9, with 24 bases in between. Germline assignment: CDR1 MNHEY and CDR2 SMNVEV (reference sequence). The CDR3 is 19 residues long.

The CDR3 sequence: CASSQSGGKAGPYQETQYF. The CDR3 bases are TGCGCCAGCAGTCAGTCGGGGGGGAAGGCGGGACCGTACCAAGAGACCCAGTACTTC. V usage is TRBV23-1 and J usage is TRBJ2-5, with 8 bases lining up with TRBD2. TRBV23-1 falls under the ORF class, with uncertain function. Trimming took 3 bases from V and 0 from J; bases not matched to a gene: 15. This CDR3 has 19 amino acids.

The J gene is TRBJ1-4, the V gene TRBV28; 8 bases line up with TRBD1. V lost 3 bases, J lost 8 bases, and 11 bases stayed unmatched. The CDR3 spans 16 residues. From germline, CDR1 is MDHEN and CDR2 SYDVKM. CDR3 residues: CASSFHDGQGGEKLFF. The CDR3 nucleotides read TGTGCCAGCAGTTTCCACGACGGACAGGGTGGGGAAAAACTGTTTTTT.

The chain has TRBV24-1 and TRBJ2-5, with D possibly matching TRBD1 (5 bases). Germline loops: CDR1 KGHDR, CDR2 SFDVKD. The CDR3 is 14 residues long. Trimming shortened V by 4 bases and J by 1 base, and 9 bases separated the two germline ends. CDR3 in DNA: TGTGCCACCAGTGACGCAGGGATCCAAGAGACCCAGTACTTC. This translates into CATSDAGIQETQYF.

A single count supports this clone. V gene TRBV5-1 combines with J gene TRBJ1-2; 10 bases are a match to TRBD1. This CDR3 has 14 amino acids. Germline CDR1 SGHRS, CDR2 YFSETQ. Trimming cost V 3 bases and J 6 bases; bases outside gene matches: 5. Here the CDR3 reads CASSYGTGVNGYTF. In nucleotides, the CDR3 is TGCGCCAGCAGCTACGGGACAGGGGTTAATGGCTACACCTTC.

The V call is TRBV14, the J call TRBJ2-5, with 7 bases aligning to TRBD1. The V and J ends lost 1 base and 4 bases, in that order; junction bases with no gene match: 12. CDR1 is SGHDN and CDR2 is FVKESK in the germline V gene. This CDR3 spans 17 amino acids. The chain's CDR3 is CASSQGKQGISGETQYF. The CDR3 DNA is TGTGCCAGCAGCCAAGGAAAACAGGGGATCTCCGGAGAGACCCAGTACTTC. The full variable domain, completed using reference TRBV14 and TRBJ2-5, is EAGVTQFPSHSVIEKGQTVTLRCDPISGHDNLYWYRRVMGKEIKFLLHFVKESKQDESGMPNNRFLAERTGGTYSTLKVQPAELEDSGVYFCASSQGKQGISGETQYFGPGTRLLVL.

The chain employs TRBV7-9 and TRBJ2-5, with TRBD2 as a possible D gene (5 bases). The CDR3 totals 15 residues. CDR1 and CDR2 (germline): SEHNR, FQNEAQ (reference sequence). Deletions cut 5 bases from V and 2 bases from J, with 15 bases between. The CDR3 DNA reads as TGTGCCAGCAGCCTCCGGGGTTGGGGTCAAGAGACCCAGTACTTC. The encoded protein is CASSLRGWGQETQYF.